This T cell receptor (beta chain) comes out of a study of blood T cell repertoires in COVID-19. Across the study: Whether acute or convalescent, the COVID-19 samples came from the United States, Italy and Spain. T cells, B-cell-depleted T cells, or PBMCs supplied cDNA or gDNA.

Using immunoSEQ multiplex PCR, the repertoire was profiled, and TCRdb retains in-frame clones only, with some absent. This table holds 110,000 to 150,000 clones, roughly 78% found once. Germline V gene lookup returns CDR1 MGHRA and CDR2 YSYEKL. V lost 4 bases, J lost 1 base, and 23 bases lay in between. The CDR3 runs to 19 residues. The material sequenced was PBMCs or T cells enriched from blood (not recorded which). The rearrangement joins TRBV4-1 to TRBJ2-4, with D tentatively TRBD2 (6 bases). This clonotype was obtained from a woman aged 50 to 60 who had recovered from COVID-19. The chain's CDR3 is CASSLWDSTPGWAKNIQYF. The CDR3 coding sequence is TGCGCCAGCAGCCTGTGGGACTCCACCCCAGGCTGGGCCAAAAACATTCAGTACTTC.